Below are 14 T cell receptor beta chains sequenced from a single sample in a study of cytomegalovirus exposure and HLA in healthy donors. The primer mix had 60 Vbeta and 13 Jbeta primers. Profiled with immunoSEQ multiplex PCR; TCRdb holds only in-frame clones, not every one. This table lists over 60,000 clones. Sequenced: PBMCs. The receptors were gathered from a female donor in good health and CMV-seropositive.

This rearrangement joins TRBV7-9 to TRBJ2-1; perhaps TRBD1 as D (6 bases). In germline, CDR1 is SEHNR, CDR2 FQNEAQ (reference sequence). Trimming cost V 5 bases and J 5 bases, with 13 bases left between them. This CDR3 contains 14 residues. The CDR3 protein is CASSPSGGDNEQFF. The CDR3 region has the DNA TGTGCCAGCAGCCCGAGTGGGGGCGACAATGAGCAGTTCTTC. The full variable domain, in which reference TRBV7-9 and TRBJ2-1 provide the parts outside the CDR3, is DTGVSQNPRHKITKRGQNVTFRCDPISEHNRLYWYRQTLGQGPEFLTYFQNEAQLEKSRLLSDRFSAERPKGSFSTLEIQRTEQGDSAMYLCASSPSGGDNEQFFGPGTRLTVL.

In regard to this clone: One junction end does not reproduce the germline sequence, and a read error may be involved. Other DNA sequences in this sample translate to the same CDR3. The chain carries TRBV18 and TRBJ2-3; the match to TRBD2 covers 8 bases. From germline, CDR1 is KGHSH and CDR2 LQKENI. The CDR3 sequence is 16 residues long. The CDR3 loop is CASSPRSGSSTDTQYF. The CDR3 nucleotides read TGCGCCAGCTCACCACGCAGCGGGAGTAGCACAGATACGCAGTATTTT. The variable domain in full, completed from reference TRBV18 and TRBJ2-3, reads NAGVMQNPRHLVRRRGQEARLRCSPMKGHSHVYWYRQLPEEGLKFMVYLQKENIIDESGMPKERFSAEFPKEGPSILRIQQVVRGDSAAYFCASSPRSGSSTDTQYFGPGTRLTVL.

The gene calls are TRBV5-1 and TRBJ2-7; 7 bases are shared with TRBD2. CDR1 and CDR2 from the germline V gene are SGHRS and YFSETQ. The junction had 7 bases not matched to a gene; V was cut back by 2 bases and J by 2 bases. This CDR3 comprises 15 residues. CDR3 region: CASSFQSGNAYEQYF. DNA for the CDR3: TGCGCCAGCAGCTTTCAAAGCGGGAACGCCTACGAGCAGTACTTC.

The V gene is TRBV27, the J gene TRBJ2-7; 8 nucleotides agree with TRBD2. The germline gives CDR1 MNHEY, CDR2 SMNVEV (reference sequence). The CDR3 is 15 residues long. The V and J ends lost 4 bases and 6 bases, in that order; junction bases with no gene match: 11. For the CDR3, the DNA is TGTGCCAGCAGTTCCCGGACTAGCAGCACACTCGAGCAGTACTTC. Translating gives CASSSRTSSTLEQYF.

The chain is built from TRBV11-3 and TRBJ2-2, with D unresolved. The CDR3 runs to 14 residues. Germline V gene data show CDR1 as SGHNT and CDR2 as YENEEA. Trimming left V 2 bases short and J 1 base short, with 5 bases between. CDR3 sequence reads: CASSLRGNTGELFF. The CDR3 region has the DNA TGTGCCAGCAGCTTAAGAGGGAACACCGGGGAGCTGTTTTTT.

The V gene is TRBV15, the J gene TRBJ2-1; TRBD2 matches 8 bases. Germline lookup yields CDR1 LNHNV and CDR2 YYDKDF (reference sequence). CDR3 length equals 16 residues. V was clipped by 2 bases and J by 5 bases; unmatched bases: 8. In nucleotides, the CDR3 is TGTGCCACCAGCAGACCCCCCAGCGGGGGAGACAATGAGCAGTTCTTC. It is translated as CATSRPPSGGDNEQFF.

The chain combines TRBV4-2 with TRBJ2-1; 10 nucleotides agree with TRBD2. J lost 3 bases, V lost 4 bases, and 6 bases had no gene match. This CDR3 comprises 16 residues. From germline, CDR1 is LGHNA and CDR2 YNFKEQ. CDR3 region: CASSPETSGIYNEQFF. In DNA, the CDR3 is TGTGCCAGCAGCCCCGAAACTAGCGGGATCTACAATGAGCAGTTCTTC.

The chain recombines TRBV5-1 with TRBJ2-5; D gene ambiguous. V lost 1 base to trimming and J lost 3 bases, with 7 bases between them. The germline V gene has CDR1 SGHRS and CDR2 YFSETQ. The CDR3 has 13 amino acids. For the CDR3, the DNA is TGCGCCAGCAGCTTGACAGTGAAAGAGACCCAGTACTTC. Its translation: CASSLTVKETQYF.

The chain employs TRBV7-6 and TRBJ2-2; unclear D gene. The length of the CDR3 is 13 residues. Germline V CDR1 and CDR2: SGHVS, FNYEAQ. The ends were cut back, 5 bases at V and 7 bases at J, with 11 bases in the middle. The CDR3 loop reads CASSPSPNGELFF. CDR3 DNA sequence: TGTGCCAGCAGCCCTAGTCCCAACGGGGAGCTGTTTTTT.

The chain joins TRBV7-2 to TRBJ2-3; D is uncertain. The germline gives CDR1 SGHTA, CDR2 FQGNSA. Trimming removed 5 bases at V and 4 bases at J, with 7 bases between. This CDR3 region has 12 residues. In DNA, the CDR3 is TGTGCCAGCAGCCCGAGCTCAGATACGCAGTATTTT. Translating gives CASSPSSDTQYF.

The genes are TRBV5-6 and TRBJ2-7, with D tentatively TRBD1 (5 bases). Germline loops: CDR1 SGHDT, CDR2 YYEEEE. The CDR3 runs 16 residues. Trimming cost V 2 bases and J 9 bases, with 24 bases left between them. The CDR3 is CASSLKGVRSSTGQYF. The CDR3 region has the DNA TGTGCCAGCAGCTTAAAAGGGGTCCGGAGCTCTACGGGGCAGTACTTC.

This rearrangement joins TRBV7-6 to TRBJ2-2, with D perhaps TRBD1 (6 bases). Germline V lookup: CDR1 SGHVS, CDR2 FNYEAQ. Trimming left V 1 base short and J 8 bases short, with 17 bases between. This CDR3 region has 16 residues. DNA of the CDR3: TGTGCCAGCAGCTTAGGTACAGGGCAGGCGCCAGGGGAGCTGTTTTTT. Protein product: CASSLGTGQAPGELFF.

V gene TRBV7-9 combines with J gene TRBJ2-2; D possibly corresponds to TRBD1 (5 bases). The CDR3 is 16 amino acids. The germline V gene has CDR1 SEHNR and CDR2 FQNEAQ (reference sequence). V lost 7 bases to trimming and J lost 5 bases, with 20 bases between them. The CDR3 is CASNRTPSMLTGELFF. CDR3 nucleotide sequence: TGTGCCAGCAACAGGACCCCCTCGATGTTGACCGGGGAGCTGTTTTTT.

This chain uses TRBV28 with TRBJ2-4; 7 nucleotides agree with TRBD1. This CDR3 contains 15 residues. Per germline, CDR1 MDHEN and CDR2 SYDVKM. V shed 6 bases, J shed 1 base, and the junction held 6 bases outside the gene matches. The CDR3 DNA sequence: TGTGCCAGCAGCCCCGACAGGGCGGCCAAAAACATTCAGTACTTC. Translated, it gives CASSPDRAAKNIQYF.